This TCR beta chain was sequenced for a study of control samples from healthy donors and cancer patients. V dropped 0 bases and J dropped 4 bases, with 5 bases sitting between them. The CDR3 covers 14 residues. The germline gives CDR1 SGHTS, CDR2 YDEGEE. This table comes from immunoSEQ multiplex PCR, and its TCRdb copy is limited to in-frame clones, with some not included. The data contain roughly 90,000 clones, 93% of them seen just once; the ten biggest clones take up roughly 1.5%. This sequence originates from a woman in her twenties or thirties in good health. The V and J genes are TRBV5-8 and TRBJ1-6; D is uncertain. The sequencing sample was made of blood. CDR3: CASSLALYNSPLHF. The CDR3 DNA reads TGTGCCAGCAGCTTGGCCCTGTATAATTCACCCCTCCACTTT. Supplemented by reference TRBV5-8 and TRBJ1-6, the full variable domain reads EAGVTQSPTHLIKTRGQQATLRCSPISGHTSVYWYQQALGLGLQFLLWYDEGEERNRGNFPPRFSGRQFPNYSSELNVNALELEDSALYLCASSLALYNSPLHFGNGTRLTVT.